The next 7 T cell receptor beta chains were all read from a single sample in a study of T cells in Graves' hyperthyroidism and ophthalmopathy. Researchers took RNA transcripts and amplified the TCR beta CDR3 regions from them. First-round RT-PCR of the TCR CDR3 relied on the HTBI primer set. Each CDR3 protein gets one entry after TCRdb re-called the multiplex PCR reads with MiXCR. The table shows 90,000 to 120,000 distinct CDR3 sequences, with 16% occurring only once. Material for sequencing was blood. Source of these receptors: a woman between 45 and 60 years old with Graves' hyperthyroidism.

Regarding this clonotype: This clone may be a read error of a much larger clone one base away. The chain combines TRBV6-5 with TRBJ2-6; D is undetermined. The CDR3 extends over 16 amino acids. Germline V gene sequence: CDR1 MNHEY, CDR2 SVGAGI. The V gene lost 5 bases and the J gene lost 0 bases, with 11 bases spanning the gap. This CDR3 reads CASSHKGPSGANVLTF. The CDR3 DNA reads as TGTGCCAGCAGTCACAAGGGTCCCTCTGGGGCCAACGTCCTGACTTTC.

This clonotype appeared many times. The chain recombines TRBV13 with TRBJ2-1, with 7 bases fitting TRBD2. CDR1 is PRHDT and CDR2 is FYEKMQ in the germline V gene (reference sequence). The J segment lost 8 bases and the V segment lost 4 bases, leaving 5 bases of the junction unmatched. The CDR3 totals 13 residues. CDR3 residues: CASSSRLAYEQFF. The CDR3, as DNA: TGTGCCAGCAGCTCCCGACTAGCCTATGAGCAGTTCTTC.

This clonotype occurred many times. This chain joins TRBV28 and TRBJ2-3; 9 positions match TRBD1. The CDR3 totals 14 residues. Germline lookup yields CDR1 MDHEN and CDR2 SYDVKM. Trimming at V came to 4 bases and at J to 5 bases, leaving 4 bases not matched to a gene. In DNA, the CDR3 is TGTGCCAGCAGTTCAACAGGGGGCGGAGATACGCAGTATTTT. This sequence encodes CASSSTGGGDTQYF.

At least ten counts were recorded for this clonotype. This chain joins TRBV6-1 and TRBJ1-5; 9 bases fit TRBD1. V dropped 6 bases and J dropped 1; count of bases not matched to a gene: 4. The CDR3 length is 15 residues. Germline CDR1 reads MNHNS; CDR2 reads SASEGT. The CDR3 sequence: CASRAGTGSNQPQHF. The CDR3 DNA sequence: TGTGCCAGCAGAGCCGGGACAGGGAGCAATCAGCCCCAGCATTTT.

The sample holds many counts of this clonotype. V usage is TRBV7-8 and J usage is TRBJ2-1, with TRBD2 as a possible D gene (5 bases). Germline loops: CDR1 SGHVS, CDR2 FQNEAQ. V shed 4 bases and J shed 2 bases, with 15 bases lying between them. This CDR3 comprises 16 residues. The CDR3 spells CASSWDRSGTYNEQFF. The CDR3 DNA reads TGTGCCAGCAGCTGGGATAGGTCGGGGACCTACAATGAGCAGTTCTTC.

This clonotype showed up many times. The rearrangement joins TRBV20-1 to TRBJ2-1; D unresolved. Deletions cut 3 bases from V and 6 bases from J, with 9 bases between. Germline loops: CDR1 DFQATT, CDR2 SNEGSKA (reference sequence). There are 12 residues in the CDR3. The CDR3 here is CSARFQSNEQFF. The CDR3 coding sequence is TGCAGTGCTAGGTTCCAATCCAATGAGCAGTTCTTC.

This clonotype showed up many times. This sequence joins TRBV3-1 and TRBJ2-6, with TRBD1 matching over 10 bases. V lost 0 bases to trimming and J lost 2 bases; unmatched junction nucleotides: 7. CDR1 LGHDT and CDR2 YNNKEL come from the germline V gene (reference sequence). CDR3 length: 19 residues. The CDR3 spells CASSQDLRTGGTGANVLTF. CDR3 nucleotide sequence: TGTGCCAGCAGCCAAGATCTGAGGACAGGGGGTACTGGGGCCAACGTCCTGACTTTC.